The rows below give T cell receptor beta chains drawn from one sample of a study of blood T cell repertoires in COVID-19. Sequenced by immunoSEQ multiplex PCR; TCRdb stores in-frame clones only, minus some. The sample has a few hundred thousand clones; 92% are singletons. The material sequenced was PBMCs or T cells enriched from blood (not recorded which). The receptor source for this set is a woman between 25 and 40 years old who had recovered from COVID-19. The CDR3 runs from the conserved cysteine through the conserved F or W. Each record gives: V gene, J gene, D gene, clone size, CDR3 protein, CDR3 DNA. A D gene is named only where the DNA matches it firmly. Expanded clones are given a class, and other clones once, few, many or no size at all.

>TRBV19|TRBJ2-7|TRBD1|.
CAARKGQYYYEQYF
TGTGCTGCTCGAAAGGGACAGTACTACTACGAGCAGTACTTC
>TRBV6-5|TRBJ1-4|TRBD1|.
CASSYGQGGEKLFF
TGTGCCAGCAGTTATGGACAGGGCGGTGAAAAACTGTTTTTT
>TRBV18|TRBJ1-1|TRBD1|.
CASSPPGQGWTEAFF
TGTGCCAGCTCACCACCGGGACAGGGGTGGACTGAAGCTTTCTTT
>TRBV7-2|TRBJ1-4|.|.
CASSPVGATNEKLFF
TGTGCCAGCAGCCCCGTGGGGGCGACTAATGAAAAACTGTTTTTT
>TRBV5-1|TRBJ2-2|TRBD1|.
CASSPGQGLSTGELFF
TGCGCCAGCAGCCCCGGACAGGGGTTGAGCACCGGGGAGCTGTTTTTT
>TRBV20-1|TRBJ2-1|TRBD1|.
CSALDRGKLFF
TGCAGTGCTCTGGACAGGGGGAAGCTGTTCTTC
>TRBV24-1|TRBJ2-5|.|.
CATSDGQGPQETQYF
TGTGCCACCAGTGACGGGCAGGGGCCGCAAGAGACCCAGTACTTC
>TRBV29-1|TRBJ1-1|TRBD1|.
CSVKKGAVDTEAFF
TGCAGCGTTAAAAAGGGGGCTGTGGACACTGAAGCTTTCTTT
>TRBV18|TRBJ2-3|TRBD2|.
CASSPPLLAGGRGNTQYF
TGTGCCAGCTCACCTCCATTACTAGCGGGGGGCCGGGGAAATACGCAGTATTTT
>TRBV19|TRBJ1-3|TRBD1|.
CASSTGYSGNTIYF
TGTGCCAGCTCGACAGGGTACTCTGGAAACACCATATATTTT
>TRBV6-2/TRBV6-3|TRBJ2-7|.|.
CASSAPAAYEQYF
TGTGCCAGCAGTGCCCCAGCGGCCTACGAGCAGTACTTC
>TRBV5-5|TRBJ2-3|TRBD2|.
CASSFVRERSDTQYF
TGTGCCAGCAGCTTTGTGCGGGAGAGGTCAGATACGCAGTATTTT
>TRBV19|TRBJ2-3|.|once
CASKEGQVADTQYF
TGTGCCAGTAAGGAGGGGCAGGTTGCAGATACGCAGTATTTT
>TRBV5-4|TRBJ2-1|TRBD2|.
CASSFTTSDNEQFF
TGTGCCAGCAGCTTCACGACTAGCGACAATGAGCAGTTCTTC
>TRBV5-1|TRBJ2-2|.|.
CASSLVSLRFTGELFF
TGCGCCAGCAGCTTAGTCTCATTACGGTTCACCGGGGAGCTGTTTTTT
>TRBV6-5|TRBJ1-2|TRBD1|once
CASRADRGPYGYTF
TGTGCCAGCAGAGCGGACAGGGGCCCCTATGGCTACACCTTC
>TRBV2|TRBJ2-6|.|.
CASSRAHQGANVLTF
TGTGCCAGCAGTAGAGCCCACCAAGGGGCCAACGTCCTGACTTTC
>TRBV19|TRBJ2-1|.|.
CASIEGGAGYNEQFF
TGTGCCAGTATTGAAGGGGGGGCAGGCTACAATGAGCAGTTCTTC
>TRBV28|TRBJ1-1|TRBD1|.
CASSLQGQENTEAFF
TGTGCCAGCAGTTTGCAGGGACAGGAGAACACTGAAGCTTTCTTT
>TRBV15|TRBJ1-2|TRBD1|.
CATSSDMGQGANGGYTF
TGTGCCACCAGCAGCGATATGGGACAGGGGGCGAACGGTGGCTACACCTTC
>TRBV19|TRBJ1-2|.|.
CASSALDSGYTF
TGTGCCAGTAGTGCCCTCGACTCGGGCTACACCTTC
>TRBV10-1|TRBJ1-3|.|.
CASSESAGSGNTIYF
TGCGCCAGCAGTGAGTCAGCAGGCTCTGGAAACACCATATATTTT
>TRBV28|TRBJ1-4|.|.
CASRVGGTTNEKLFF
TGTGCCAGCAGAGTCGGGGGGACTACTAATGAAAAACTGTTTTTT